What follows is one T cell receptor beta chain and its context. This specimen belongs to a study of blood T cell repertoires in COVID-19. Background on the study: Spain, Italy and the United States supplied samples that represented acute and convalescent COVID-19.

In the original workflow: Nucleated cell counts were estimated from reference gene primer amplification. TCRdb's table, derived via immunoSEQ multiplex PCR, lists solely in-frame clones and lacks some. V, J and clone size are taken as reported in that table, and D and trimming were inferred from the DNA itself. The sample contains about 200,000 clones, roughly 85% of which appear only once. The length of the CDR3 is 15 residues. The V gene end was trimmed by 6 bases and the J gene end by 4 bases; junction bases not matched to a gene: 6. Germline CDR1 reads MNHEY; CDR2 reads SVGAGI. The rearrangement joins TRBV6-5 to TRBJ2-1, with 10 bases identical to TRBD2. Sequenced input: PBMCs or T cells enriched from blood (not recorded which). This TCR came from a man aged 40-55 years who had recovered from COVID-19. CDR3 DNA: TGTGCCAGCAGGGTCTCTAGCGGGAGTTACAATGAGCAGTTCTTC. Amino acids: CASRVSSGSYNEQFF.